Here is one T cell receptor beta chain with its context. This sample is drawn from a study of blood T cell repertoires in COVID-19. Study at large: From the United States, Italy and Spain came samples of acute and convalescent COVID-19. PBMCs, B-cell-depleted T cells, or T cells provided the cDNA or gDNA that made up the material.

Germline V gene lookup returns CDR1 SGHNT and CDR2 YYREEE (reference sequence). The CDR3 consists of 14 residues. V was clipped by 6 bases and J by 3 bases; unmatched bases: 4. Study processing details: Cell counts per sample came from amplifying reference gene primers. Method: immunoSEQ multiplex PCR; TCRdb's copy keeps in-frame clones and lacks some. Clonal size and the V and J genes are those of that table, whereas D and trimming came from the DNA. The sample carries about 230,000 clones, roughly 85% recorded once. J is TRBJ2-3 and V is TRBV5-4, with TRBD1 identical over 10 bases. The specimen was peripheral blood. The sequence derives from a man aged 50-59 years with COVID-19, enrolled during active disease. CDR3 in amino acids: CASNRDRGTDTQYF. The CDR3 DNA follows: TGTGCCAGCAACAGGGACAGGGGAACAGATACGCAGTATTTT.